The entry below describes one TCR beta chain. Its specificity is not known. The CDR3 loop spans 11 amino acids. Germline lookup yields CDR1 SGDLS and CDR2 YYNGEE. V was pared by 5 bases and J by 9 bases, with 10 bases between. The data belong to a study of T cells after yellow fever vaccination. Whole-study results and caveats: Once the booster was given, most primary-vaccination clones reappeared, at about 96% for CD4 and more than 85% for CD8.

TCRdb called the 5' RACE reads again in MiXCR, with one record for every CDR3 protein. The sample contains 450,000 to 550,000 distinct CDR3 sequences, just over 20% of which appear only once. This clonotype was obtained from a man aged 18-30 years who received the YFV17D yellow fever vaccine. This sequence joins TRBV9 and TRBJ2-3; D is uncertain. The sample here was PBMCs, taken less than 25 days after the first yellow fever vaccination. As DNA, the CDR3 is TGTGCCAGCAGTAATTCCCCCACGCAGTATTTT. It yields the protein CASSNSPTQYF.